The following is a TCR beta chain sequence with its context. This entry belongs to a study of blood T cell repertoires in COVID-19. Study summary: PBMCs, B-cell-depleted T cells, or T cells were the source of the cDNA or gDNA that made up the material.

This CDR3 comprises 14 residues. Germline V lookup: CDR1 MGHRA, CDR2 YSYEKL. Trimming removed 0 bases at V and 3 bases at J, with 9 bases between. Participants reported their clinical history, and cohort assignment relied on those reports. Profiling relied on immunoSEQ multiplex PCR, and the TCRdb table lists in-frame clones only, not all of them. The data show roughly 200,000 clones, 70% to 90% seen once. The rearrangement joins TRBV4-1 to TRBJ2-7; D gene ambiguous. This TCR derives from a woman aged 45-65 years in a cohort exposed to, infected with or recovered from COVID-19 (not recorded which). The sample comprised PBMCs or T cells enriched from blood (not recorded which). The CDR3 nucleotides are TGCGCCAGCAGCCAAGATATCCGTAACTACGAGCAGTACTTC. It codes for CASSQDIRNYEQYF.